A selection of T cell receptor beta chains follows, all from one sample in a study of shared clonotypes between healthy human individuals. Sequencing used immunoSEQ multiplex PCR; TCRdb keeps in-frame clones, though not all of them. The data hold 500,000 to 700,000 clones, with approximately 96% observed a single time. The sequencing sample was made of naive CD8+ T cells sorted from blood. These receptors all stem from a woman in her 30s in good health. CDR3s include the opening cysteine and the closing phenylalanine or tryptophan. The D gene is left open where the match is weak. Rows give clone size only sometimes, using once, few, many, or a class for an expanded clone.

j_call | v_call | cdr3_length | d_call | clone_size | cdr3_aa | cdr3_nt
TRBJ2-1 | TRBV11-2 | 14 | - | - | CASSHQGTRNEQFF | TGTGCCAGCAGCCACCAAGGGACCCGCAACGAGCAGTTCTTC
TRBJ1-1 | TRBV7-9 | 11 | - | - | CASSSDGEAFF | TGTGCCAGCAGCTCAGACGGTGAAGCTTTCTTT
TRBJ2-7 | TRBV2 | 13 | - | - | CASSEALGNEQYF | TGTGCCAGCAGTGAAGCGCTAGGGAACGAGCAGTACTTC
TRBJ2-7 | TRBV27 | 15 | - | - | CASSNRDSPGYEQYF | TGTGCCAGCAGTAACCGGGACTCCCCCGGCTACGAGCAGTACTTC
TRBJ1-5 | TRBV27 | 15 | - | - | CASSLSKGFGQPQHF | TGTGCCAGCAGTTTATCGAAAGGGTTCGGTCAGCCCCAGCATTTT
TRBJ2-3 | TRBV11-2 | 14 | - | - | CASSPPGPRWAQYF | TGTGCCAGCAGCCCCCCCGGCCCTAGGTGGGCGCAGTATTTT
TRBJ2-7 | TRBV21-1 | 14 | - | - | CASSTRDGTYEQYF | TGTGCCAGCAGCACCCGGGACGGAACCTACGAGCAGTACTTC
TRBJ2-7 | TRBV6-5 | 15 | TRBD1 | - | CATKNGQGSSYGQYF | TGTGCCACCAAGAACGGACAGGGATCCTCCTACGGGCAGTACTTC
TRBJ2-1 | TRBV5-4 | 14 | TRBD1 | - | CASSFGQGGYEQFF | TGTGCCAGCAGCTTCGGACAGGGAGGATATGAGCAGTTCTTC
TRBJ1-1 | TRBV28 | 14 | TRBD1 | - | CASSLADRDTEAFF | TGTGCCAGCAGTTTAGCCGACAGGGACACTGAAGCTTTCTTT
TRBJ2-7 | TRBV7-7 | 13 | - | - | CASSSTPDYEQYF | TGTGCCAGCAGCTCCACCCCGGACTACGAGCAGTACTTC
TRBJ2-1 | TRBV5-6 | 15 | - | - | CASSLLGGGENEQFF | TGTGCCAGCAGCTTGCTCGGAGGGGGTGAAAATGAGCAGTTCTTC
TRBJ2-7 | TRBV5-6 | 12 | - | - | CASSLGRSEQYF | TGTGCCAGCAGCCTGGGCAGATCCGAGCAGTACTTC
TRBJ2-7 | TRBV6-5 | 14 | TRBD2 | - | CATSAGLGGYEQYF | TGTGCCACCAGTGCGGGACTAGGGGGGTACGAGCAGTACTTC
TRBJ1-1 | TRBV5-1 | 15 | - | - | CASSLETRRGTEAFF | TGCGCCAGCAGCTTGGAGACAAGGCGGGGCACTGAAGCTTTCTTT
TRBJ1-2 | TRBV6-1 | 15 | TRBD1 | - | CASSEMTGANYGYTF | TGTGCCAGCAGTGAAATGACAGGGGCTAACTATGGCTACACCTTC
TRBJ1-1 | TRBV10-1 | 12 | TRBD1 | once | CASRGQGSEAFF | TGCGCCAGCAGGGGACAGGGGTCTGAAGCTTTCTTT
TRBJ2-4 | TRBV14 | 17 | - | - | CASSLTTGRGAKNIQYF | TGTGCCAGCAGCCTCACGACAGGCCGGGGGGCCAAAAACATTCAGTACTTC
TRBJ1-2 | TRBV7-9 | 14 | - | - | CASSHPERPYGYTF | TGTGCCAGCAGCCATCCTGAGCGGCCCTATGGCTACACCTTC
TRBJ2-5 | TRBV29-1 | 13 | - | - | CSVGVQDGETQYF | TGCAGCGTTGGGGTCCAGGACGGAGAGACCCAGTACTTC
TRBJ2-7 | TRBV28 | 12 | - | - | CASNDDAYEQYF | TGTGCCAGCAACGATGATGCGTACGAGCAGTACTTC
TRBJ2-7 | TRBV13 | 13 | - | - | CASRRTGLVEQYF | TGTGCCAGCAGACGTACAGGGCTGGTCGAGCAGTACTTC
TRBJ2-1 | TRBV13 | 17 | TRBD2 | - | CASRQSGGTTYYNEQFF | TGTGCCAGCAGACAATCGGGGGGGACCACCTACTACAATGAGCAGTTCTTC
TRBJ2-4 | TRBV27 | 15 | - | - | CASSLSAIAKNIQYF | TGTGCCAGCAGTTTATCCGCTATAGCCAAAAACATTCAGTACTTC
TRBJ2-3 | TRBV7-8 | 16 | - | - | CASSTTARQMKDTQYF | TGTGCCAGCAGCACCACGGCTCGACAAATGAAAGATACGCAGTATTTT
TRBJ1-1 | TRBV5-1 | 15 | - | - | CASSPYRFGDTEAFF | TGCGCCAGCAGCCCTTACAGGTTTGGGGACACTGAAGCTTTCTTT
TRBJ2-7 | TRBV5-4 | 14 | - | - | CASYDAALPREQYF | TGTGCCAGCTATGACGCCGCTCTTCCTCGAGAGCAGTACTTC
TRBJ1-2 | TRBV4-1 | 15 | - | once | CASSQVTAGGYGYTF | TGCGCCAGCAGCCAAGTAACAGCCGGGGGCTATGGCTACACCTTC
TRBJ2-2 | TRBV6-4 | 15 | TRBD2 | - | CARLALDGNTGELFF | TGTGCCCGACTAGCGCTAGACGGAAACACCGGGGAGCTGTTTTTT
TRBJ1-2 | TRBV29-1 | 12 | - | - | CSVDRNDYGYTF | TGCAGCGTTGACAGGAATGACTATGGCTACACCTTC
TRBJ1-1 | TRBV19 | 13 | - | once | CASSIGVGTEAFF | TGTGCCAGTAGTATCGGGGTCGGAACTGAAGCTTTCTTT
TRBJ1-1 | TRBV19 | 9 | - | few | CASGPEAFF | TGTGCGAGCGGCCCTGAAGCTTTCTTT
TRBJ1-5 | TRBV28 | 12 | - | - | CASRPQGQPQHF | TGTGCCAGCAGACCCCAGGGACAGCCCCAGCATTTT
TRBJ2-7 | TRBV6-1 | 15 | TRBD2 | - | CASRLLKAGGSEQYF | TGTGCCAGCAGACTCCTCAAAGCGGGAGGGTCCGAGCAGTACTTC
TRBJ1-4 | TRBV9 | 13 | - | - | CASSVASSEKLFF | TGTGCCAGCAGCGTAGCTTCGTCTGAAAAACTGTTTTTT
TRBJ2-7 | TRBV10-2 | 14 | TRBD1 | - | CASREGGQGYEQYF | TGCGCCAGCAGGGAGGGGGGACAGGGCTACGAGCAGTACTTC
TRBJ2-7 | TRBV14 | 14 | TRBD2 | - | CASSPLAGGYEQYF | TGTGCCAGCAGCCCCCTAGCGGGAGGCTACGAGCAGTACTTC
TRBJ2-7 | TRBV5-5 | 15 | TRBD1 | - | CASGYWTGAPYEQYF | TGTGCCAGCGGTTACTGGACAGGGGCCCCCTACGAGCAGTACTTC
TRBJ2-1 | TRBV9 | 14 | - | - | CASSVSTALHEQFF | TGTGCCAGCAGCGTCAGCACCGCGTTACATGAGCAGTTCTTC
TRBJ2-2 | TRBV2 | 15 | TRBD1 | - | CASRAGTGGTGELFF | TGTGCCAGCAGGGCCGGGACAGGGGGGACCGGGGAGCTGTTTTTT
TRBJ1-2 | TRBV27 | 17 | - | few | CASSLSWGPALKYGYTF | TGTGCCAGCAGTTTATCGTGGGGACCCGCTCTTAAGTATGGCTACACCTTC
TRBJ2-1 | TRBV29-1 | 14 | TRBD2 | - | CSAEGTSSINEQFF | TGCAGCGCAGAAGGGACTAGCTCTATCAATGAGCAGTTCTTC
TRBJ1-5 | TRBV28 | 14 | TRBD1 | - | CASSLSGQGQPQHF | TGTGCCAGCAGTTTATCCGGACAGGGCCAGCCCCAGCATTTT
TRBJ2-1 | TRBV19 | 16 | TRBD1 | - | CASSIDAGGSYNEQFF | TGTGCCAGTAGTATAGATGCAGGGGGCTCCTACAATGAGCAGTTCTTC